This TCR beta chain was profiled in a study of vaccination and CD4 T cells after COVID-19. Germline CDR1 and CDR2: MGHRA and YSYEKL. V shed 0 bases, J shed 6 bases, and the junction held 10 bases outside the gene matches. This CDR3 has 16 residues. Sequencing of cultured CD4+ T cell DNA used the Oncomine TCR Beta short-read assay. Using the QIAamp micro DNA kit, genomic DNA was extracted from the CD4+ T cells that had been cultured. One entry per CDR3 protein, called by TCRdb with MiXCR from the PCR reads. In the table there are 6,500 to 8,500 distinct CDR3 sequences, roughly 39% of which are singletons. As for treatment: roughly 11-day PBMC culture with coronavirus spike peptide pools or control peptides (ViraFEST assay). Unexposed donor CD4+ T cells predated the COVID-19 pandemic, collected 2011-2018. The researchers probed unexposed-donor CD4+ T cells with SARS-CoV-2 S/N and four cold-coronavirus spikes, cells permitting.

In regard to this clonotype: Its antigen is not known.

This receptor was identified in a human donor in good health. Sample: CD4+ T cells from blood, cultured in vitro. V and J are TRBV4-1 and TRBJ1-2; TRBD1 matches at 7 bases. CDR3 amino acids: CASSQDTASGGHGYTF. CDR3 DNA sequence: TGCGCCAGCAGCCAAGATACTGCCTCAGGGGGTCATGGCTACACCTTC.